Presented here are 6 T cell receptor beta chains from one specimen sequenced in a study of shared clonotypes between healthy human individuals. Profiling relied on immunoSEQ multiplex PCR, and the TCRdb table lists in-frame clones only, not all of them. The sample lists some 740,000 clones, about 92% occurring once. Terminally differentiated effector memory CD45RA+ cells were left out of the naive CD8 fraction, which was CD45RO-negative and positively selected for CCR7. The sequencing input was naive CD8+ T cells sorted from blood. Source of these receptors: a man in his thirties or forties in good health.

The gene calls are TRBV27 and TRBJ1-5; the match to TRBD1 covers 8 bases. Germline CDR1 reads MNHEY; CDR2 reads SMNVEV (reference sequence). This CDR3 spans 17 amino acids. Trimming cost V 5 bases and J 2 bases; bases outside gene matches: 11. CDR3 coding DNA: TGTGCCAGCAGTCCTTGGACAGGGCTGAGGGGCAATCAGCCCCAGCATTTT. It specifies CASSPWTGLRGNQPQHF.

For the CDR3, the DNA is TGTGCCAGCAGTGAAGTTATGACTAGCGGGAGGGCTGGTGTGTACAATGAGCAGTTCTTC. It is translated as CASSEVMTSGRAGVYNEQFF. The gene calls are TRBV2 and TRBJ2-1, with 14 bases lining up with TRBD2. Looked up from germline, CDR1 is SNHLY and CDR2 is FYNNEI. The CDR3 sequence is 20 residues long. J lost 4 bases, V lost 1 base, and 12 bases had no gene match.

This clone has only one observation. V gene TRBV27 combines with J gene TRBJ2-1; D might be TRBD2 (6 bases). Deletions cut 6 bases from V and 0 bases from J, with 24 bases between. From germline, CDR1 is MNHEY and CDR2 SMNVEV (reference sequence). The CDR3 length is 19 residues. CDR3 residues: CASRTGGQIMESSYNEQFF. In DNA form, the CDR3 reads TGTGCCAGCAGGACCGGGGGTCAGATAATGGAAAGCTCCTACAATGAGCAGTTCTTC.

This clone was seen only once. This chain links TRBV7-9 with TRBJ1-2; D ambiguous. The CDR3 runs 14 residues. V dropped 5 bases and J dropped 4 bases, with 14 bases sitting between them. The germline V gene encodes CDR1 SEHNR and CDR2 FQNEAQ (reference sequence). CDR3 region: CASSDRALIYGYTF. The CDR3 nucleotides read TGTGCCAGCAGCGATAGGGCACTGATCTATGGCTACACCTTC. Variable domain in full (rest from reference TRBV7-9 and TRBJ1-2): DTGVSQNPRHKITKRGQNVTFRCDPISEHNRLYWYRQTLGQGPEFLTYFQNEAQLEKSRLLSDRFSAERPKGSFSTLEIQRTEQGDSAMYLCASSDRALIYGYTFGSGTRLTVV.

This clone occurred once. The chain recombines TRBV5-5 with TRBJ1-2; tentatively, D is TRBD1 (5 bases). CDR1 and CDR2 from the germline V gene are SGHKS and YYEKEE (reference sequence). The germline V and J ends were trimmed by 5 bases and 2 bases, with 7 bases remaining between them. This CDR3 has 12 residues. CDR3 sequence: CASSGANYGYTF. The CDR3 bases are TGTGCCAGCAGTGGGGCCAACTATGGCTACACCTTC.

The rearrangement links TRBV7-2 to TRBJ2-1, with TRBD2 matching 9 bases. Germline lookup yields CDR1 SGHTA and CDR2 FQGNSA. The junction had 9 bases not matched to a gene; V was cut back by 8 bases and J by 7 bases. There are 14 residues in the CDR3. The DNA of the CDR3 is TGTGCCAGCCGGTCTAGCGGGACGGCGAATGAGCAGTTCTTC. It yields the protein CASRSSGTANEQFF.